The 32 T cell receptor beta chains reported below all come from one sample, sequenced in a study of shared clonotypes between healthy human individuals. This table comes from immunoSEQ multiplex PCR, and its TCRdb copy is limited to in-frame clones, with some not included. The data contain about 2.3 million clones, about 92% of them seen just once; the ten biggest clones take up 0.39%. The sample taken for sequencing was naive CD4+ T cells from PBMCs. Subset meaning: CD45RA+ positively selected. The receptors come from a man aged 18 to 35 in good health. Some clones in this sample may be carry-over from other donors' samples.

The CDR3: CASSSYRGLSGNTIYF. Here the CDR3 DNA reads TGTGCCAGCAGCTCCTACAGGGGGCTATCTGGAAACACCATATATTTT. V usage is TRBV7-3 and J usage is TRBJ1-3; 9 bases fit TRBD1. The CDR3 is 16 amino acids. Germline V CDR1 and CDR2: SGHTA, FQGTGA. With V trimmed by 4 bases and J by 1 base, 5 bases remained unmatched.

This rearrangement joins TRBV6-1 to TRBJ2-6; D gene unclear. V lost 2 bases and J lost 2, with 7 bases in between. The CDR3 runs to 15 residues. The germline V gene encodes CDR1 MNHNS and CDR2 SASEGT. CDR3 in DNA: TGTGCCAGCAGTGAAATGGGTCCTGGGGCCAACGTCCTGACTTTC. It codes for CASSEMGPGANVLTF.

For this clone: Within the sample, other DNA sequences also encode this same CDR3. The chain has TRBV28 and TRBJ1-1; 8 bases agree with TRBD1. The CDR3 totals 13 residues. Germline assignment: CDR1 MDHEN and CDR2 SYDVKM. The V segment lost 6 bases and the J segment 4 bases; nucleotides outside the gene matches: 4. The CDR3 protein is CASSLTGGTEAFF. For the CDR3, the DNA is TGTGCCAGCAGCTTAACAGGGGGCACTGAAGCTTTCTTT.

This rearrangement joins TRBV7-6 to TRBJ2-3; tentative D call: TRBD2 (6 bases). The CDR3 covers 16 residues. CDR1 is SGHVS and CDR2 is FNYEAQ in the germline V gene. V lost 1 base and J 1 base, leaving 12 bases between the germline ends. In DNA form, the CDR3 reads TGTGCCAGCAGCTTAGTGGGGGTAGCGGGCACAGATACGCAGTATTTT. Amino acid sequence: CASSLVGVAGTDTQYF.

The chain employs TRBV27 and TRBJ2-3; 10 bases are shared with TRBD2. The CDR3 sequence is 16 residues long. V shed 1 base, J shed 2 bases, and the junction held 3 bases outside the gene matches. The germline V gene encodes CDR1 MNHEY and CDR2 SMNVEV (reference sequence). The CDR3 protein is CASSLWTSGPTDTQYF. CDR3 bases: TGTGCCAGCAGTTTATGGACTAGCGGTCCCACAGATACGCAGTATTTT.

The chain has TRBV18 and TRBJ1-2; D might be TRBD1 (5 bases). Germline V gene sequence: CDR1 KGHSH, CDR2 LQKENI. The CDR3 consists of 13 residues. V was shortened by 4 bases and J by 4 bases, with 10 bases between the two germline ends. CDR3 amino acids: CASSLGDGYGYTF. In DNA, the CDR3 is TGTGCCAGCTCACTCGGGGACGGCTATGGCTACACCTTC.

This chain uses TRBV28 with TRBJ1-2; D might be TRBD1 (6 bases). This CDR3 region has 15 residues. Germline V gives CDR1 MDHEN, CDR2 SYDVKM. V gave up 1 base and J gave up 2 bases, with 11 bases separating them. The CDR3 loop is CASSLYTGTNYGYTF. The DNA of the CDR3 is TGTGCCAGCAGTTTATATACAGGGACGAACTATGGCTACACCTTC.

The V call is TRBV15, the J call TRBJ2-5, with 9 bases aligning to TRBD2. In germline, CDR1 is LNHNV, CDR2 YYDKDF (reference sequence). CDR3 length: 16 residues. Trimming took 1 base from V and 5 from J; bases not matched to a gene: 8. The CDR3 loop reads CATSRGIAGALETQYF. Here the CDR3 DNA reads TGTGCCACCAGCAGAGGAATAGCGGGAGCTCTCGAGACCCAGTACTTC.

As regards this clone: The identical CDR3 is also encoded by other nucleotide sequences in the sample. The V and J genes are TRBV5-1 and TRBJ1-1, with D tentatively TRBD1 (6 bases). Germline V CDR1 and CDR2: SGHRS, YFSETQ. Trimming cost V 0 bases and J 1 base, with 10 bases left between them. This CDR3 has 15 residues. The CDR3 nucleotides read TGCGCCAGCAGCTTGGAGCCAGGGGCGAACACTGAAGCTTTCTTT. Its protein product is CASSLEPGANTEAFF.

This rearrangement joins TRBV9 to TRBJ2-6; 9 bases fit TRBD1. Germline assignment: CDR1 SGDLS and CDR2 YYNGEE. This CDR3 spans 18 amino acids. After removal of 2 bases from V and 0 bases from J, the junction contained 6 bases not matched to a gene. CDR3 loop: CASSVGQGLHSGANVLTF. CDR3 sequence (DNA): TGTGCCAGCAGCGTCGGACAGGGGCTTCACTCTGGGGCCAACGTCCTGACTTTC.

The rearrangement joins TRBV6-4 to TRBJ2-4; the match to TRBD2 covers 8 bases. The V segment lost 0 bases and the J segment 0 bases; nucleotides outside the gene matches: 4. Germline V gene data show CDR1 as MRHNA and CDR2 as SNTAGT. This CDR3 region has 17 residues. In DNA form, the CDR3 reads TGTGCCAGCAGTGACTCGGAACTAGCGGTAGCCAAAAACATTCAGTACTTC. Its protein is CASSDSELAVAKNIQYF.

The V call is TRBV4-1, the J call TRBJ1-5; D is ambiguous. CDR1 MGHRA and CDR2 YSYEKL come from the germline V gene. Trimming pared 4 bases from V and 4 bases from J, leaving 14 bases between. The CDR3 is made up of 15 amino acids. In DNA, the CDR3 is TGCGCCAGCAGCCTCCGGGCCGGGATAAATCAGCCCCAGCATTTT. Its protein is CASSLRAGINQPQHF.

A note on this clone: The identical CDR3 is also encoded by other nucleotide sequences in the sample. V gene TRBV6-5 combines with J gene TRBJ2-7; unclear D gene. The CDR3 runs to 11 residues. Per germline, CDR1 MNHEY and CDR2 SVGAGI. Trimming shortened V by 6 bases and J by 3 bases, and 6 bases separated the two germline ends. Here the CDR3 DNA reads TGTGCCAGCAGCCTAAACTACGAGCAGTACTTC. Its protein is CASSLNYEQYF.

V gene TRBV5-5 combines with J gene TRBJ1-4; perhaps TRBD1 as D (5 bases). The CDR3 has 16 residues. V lost 4 bases, J lost 1 base, and 14 bases lay in between. Germline CDR1 SGHKS, CDR2 YYEKEE (reference sequence). CDR3 loop: CASSIREVGTNEKLFF. The CDR3 DNA reads as TGTGCCAGCAGCATCAGGGAGGTGGGAACTAATGAAAAACTGTTTTTT.

This chain connects TRBV4-2 to TRBJ2-1; perhaps TRBD2 as D (6 bases). V dropped 0 bases and J dropped 2 bases, with 14 bases sitting between them. CDR3 length equals 17 residues. Germline assignment: CDR1 LGHNA and CDR2 YNFKEQ. CDR3 sequence: CASSQDLGGSPYNEQFF. The CDR3 DNA is TGTGCCAGCAGCCAAGATCTTGGAGGGAGCCCCTACAATGAGCAGTTCTTC.

The V and J genes are TRBV5-1 and TRBJ2-3; D remains ambiguous. This CDR3 is 16 amino acids long. The ends were cut back, 6 bases at V and 2 bases at J, with 19 bases in the middle. The germline gives CDR1 SGHRS, CDR2 YFSETQ. The CDR3 here is CASIPRPGRYTDTQYF. Written as DNA, the CDR3 is TGCGCCAGCATACCTAGGCCGGGCAGATACACAGATACGCAGTATTTT.

V usage is TRBV11-3 and J usage is TRBJ1-2; D not certain. V was shortened by 6 bases and J by 2 bases, with 19 bases between the two germline ends. Germline V lookup: CDR1 SGHNT, CDR2 YENEEA. The CDR3 runs to 16 residues. CDR3 residues: CASRPPPDSLNYGYTF. The CDR3 bases are TGTGCCAGCAGACCACCTCCGGACTCTTTGAACTATGGCTACACCTTC.

The chain recombines TRBV7-7 with TRBJ2-5; D is possibly TRBD2 (6 bases). Trimming removed 4 bases at V and 1 base at J, with 10 bases between. This CDR3 spans 14 amino acids. In germline, CDR1 is SSHAT, CDR2 FNYEAQ (reference sequence). The chain's CDR3 is CASSSAGTQETQYF. The CDR3 region has the DNA TGTGCCAGCAGCTCTGCGGGGACCCAAGAGACCCAGTACTTC.

The table lists this clone with a count of one. The chain couples TRBV6-6 to TRBJ2-7; no reliable D call. Germline values: CDR1 MNHNY, CDR2 SVGAGI (reference sequence). The CDR3 has 15 residues. V was pared by 6 bases and J by 0 bases, with 15 bases between. The DNA of the CDR3 is TGTGCCAGCAGCAATCCCAGGAAAAGCTCCTACGAGCAGTACTTC. Its protein product is CASSNPRKSSYEQYF.

The chain uses TRBV18 and TRBJ2-2; no firm D call. Trimming removed 3 bases at V and 1 base at J, with 9 bases between. Germline V gene sequence: CDR1 KGHSH, CDR2 LQKENI. The CDR3 contains 15 residues. This CDR3 is CASSPRRENTGELFF. DNA of the CDR3: TGTGCCAGCTCACCCCGAAGGGAGAACACCGGGGAGCTGTTTTTT.

The genes are TRBV6-6 and TRBJ2-1; 9 positions match TRBD2. Germline assignment: CDR1 MNHNY and CDR2 SVGAGI (reference sequence). CDR3 length equals 13 residues. The V gene end was trimmed by 8 bases and the J gene end by 8 bases; junction bases not matched to a gene: 7. The CDR3 sequence is CASSPSGMDEQFF. CDR3 in DNA: TGTGCCAGCTCGCCTAGCGGGATGGATGAGCAGTTCTTC.

The V gene is TRBV5-4, the J gene TRBJ2-1; tentatively, D is TRBD1 (6 bases). CDR3 size: 13 residues. The V gene lost 4 bases and the J gene lost 9 bases, with 14 bases spanning the gap. CDR1 is SGHNT and CDR2 is YYREEE in the germline V gene (reference sequence). The CDR3 nucleotides read TGTGCCAGCAGCCCGGACAGACACATTGAGCAGTTCTTC. Translating gives CASSPDRHIEQFF. Looking up the rest from reference TRBV5-4 and TRBJ2-1 gives the full variable domain: ETGVTQSPTHLIKTRGQQVTLRCSSQSGHNTVSWYQQALGQGPQFIFQYYREEENGRGNFPPRFSGLQFPNYSSELNVNALELDDSALYLCASSPDRHIEQFFGPGTRLTVL.

The chain recombines TRBV4-1 with TRBJ2-5; 10 bases align to TRBD2. The DNA matches TRBJ2-7 better at its end, which makes the J call doubtful. Germline CDR1 is MGHRA and CDR2 is YSYEKL. CDR3 size: 17 residues. The CDR3 DNA reads as TGCGCCAGCCGTCGCCTAGCGGGAGTTCAGTGGGGGGACGAGCAGTACTTC. It encodes CASRRLAGVQWGDEQYF.

The CDR3, as DNA: TGCGCCAGCAGCGATCTTGCGGGAGTTCTGACAGATACGCAGTATTTT. Translated: CASSDLAGVLTDTQYF. The chain has TRBV5-1 and TRBJ2-3; the match to TRBD2 covers 7 bases. Per germline, CDR1 SGHRS and CDR2 YFSETQ. The CDR3 is 16 amino acids. The junction had 11 bases not matched to a gene; V was cut back by 4 bases and J by 3 bases.

The chain links TRBV19 to TRBJ2-1, with D unclear. Germline CDR1 reads LNHDA; CDR2 reads SQIVND (reference sequence). V lost 3 bases, J lost 7 bases, and 13 bases lay in between. The CDR3 contains 14 residues. CDR3 DNA: TGTGCCAGTAGTATCGTATTGAGATCGAATGAGCAGTTCTTC. This translates into CASSIVLRSNEQFF.

Note on this clone: The same CDR3 also results from other DNA sequences found in this sample. This chain uses TRBV7-6 with TRBJ1-3, with unresolved D. The V and J ends lost 6 bases and 0 bases respectively, with 9 bases between them. This CDR3 has 14 residues. Germline V gene lookup returns CDR1 SGHVS and CDR2 FNYEAQ. The CDR3 sequence is CASSSRSSGNTIYF. The CDR3 DNA is TGTGCCAGCAGTTCTCGATCCTCTGGAAACACCATATATTTT.

V usage is TRBV28 and J usage is TRBJ2-6, with D perhaps being TRBD1 or TRBD2 (7 bases each). The CDR3 covers 23 residues. With 3 bases removed from V and 7 bases from J, the gap between germline ends came to 37 bases. Germline CDR1 reads MDHEN; CDR2 reads SYDVKM. The CDR3 DNA reads TGTGCCAGCAGTTTGAGTGCAGGGGGACCCATAGTACCGGGAGGCTCCTCCGCCAACGTCCTGACTTTC. This codes for CASSLSAGGPIVPGGSSANVLTF.

This chain joins TRBV7-2 and TRBJ2-7; 9 nucleotides agree with TRBD2. The CDR3 contains 16 residues. Germline V gives CDR1 SGHTA, CDR2 FQGNSA. The V segment lost 2 bases and the J segment 1 base; nucleotides outside the gene matches: 6. CDR3 region: CASSLMPLAGSYEQYF. CDR3 nucleotide sequence: TGTGCCAGCAGCTTAATGCCCCTAGCGGGATCCTACGAGCAGTACTTC.

The chain joins TRBV28 to TRBJ2-1; a weak D match, TRBD2 (5 bases). The CDR3 loop spans 14 amino acids. Trimming took off 2 bases at V and 7 bases at J, with 12 bases between the two ends. Germline values: CDR1 MDHEN, CDR2 SYDVKM. CDR3 sequence: CASSLVQRANEQFF. Written as DNA, the CDR3 is TGTGCCAGCAGTTTAGTTCAGAGGGCGAATGAGCAGTTCTTC.

V is TRBV5-1 and J is TRBJ2-1, with 9 positions matching TRBD2. Germline CDR1 reads SGHRS; CDR2 reads YFSETQ. Trimming took 4 bases from V and 4 from J; bases not matched to a gene: 12. CDR3 length equals 17 residues. The CDR3 reads CASSEGGLAGTYNEQFF. Here the CDR3 DNA reads TGCGCCAGCAGCGAAGGGGGTCTAGCGGGGACATACAATGAGCAGTTCTTC.

V and J are TRBV7-3 and TRBJ2-7, with TRBD2 as a possible D gene (6 bases). The CDR3 totals 16 residues. The germline V gene has CDR1 SGHTA and CDR2 FQGTGA. V was shortened by 4 bases and J by 2 bases, with 18 bases between the two germline ends. The CDR3 nucleotides are TGTGCCAGCAGCTATTTGGGAGGACGGGAACCCTACGAGCAGTACTTC. As protein: CASSYLGGREPYEQYF. The full variable domain, in which reference TRBV7-3 and TRBJ2-7 provide the parts outside the CDR3, is GAGVSQTPSNKVTEKGKYVELRCDPISGHTALYWYRQSLGQGPEFLIYFQGTGAADDSGLPNDRFFAVRPEGSVSTLKIQRTERGDSAVYLCASSYLGGREPYEQYFGPGTRLTVT.

J is TRBJ2-5 and V is TRBV19; D possibly uses TRBD1 or TRBD2 (5 bases each). The CDR3 is made up of 14 amino acids. Looked up from germline, CDR1 is LNHDA and CDR2 is SQIVND (reference sequence). V was trimmed by 3 bases and J by 2 bases, leaving 10 bases between them. CDR3 region: CASSILGPQETQYF. The CDR3, as DNA: TGTGCCAGTAGTATTTTGGGACCGCAAGAGACCCAGTACTTC.